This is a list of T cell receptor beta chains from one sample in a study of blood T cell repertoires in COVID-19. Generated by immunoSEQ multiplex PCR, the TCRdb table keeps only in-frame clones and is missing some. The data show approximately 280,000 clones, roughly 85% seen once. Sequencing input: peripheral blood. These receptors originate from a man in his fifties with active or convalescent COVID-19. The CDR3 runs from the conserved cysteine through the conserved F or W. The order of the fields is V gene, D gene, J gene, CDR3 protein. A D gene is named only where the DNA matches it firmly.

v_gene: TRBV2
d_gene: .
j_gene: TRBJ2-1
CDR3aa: CASSTRTTYNEQFF

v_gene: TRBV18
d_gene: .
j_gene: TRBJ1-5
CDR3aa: CASSLQGRMNQPQHF

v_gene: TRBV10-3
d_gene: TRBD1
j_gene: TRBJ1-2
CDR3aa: CAIRPGQGAVGYTF

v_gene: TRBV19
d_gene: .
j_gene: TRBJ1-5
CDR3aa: CASRMATPYNQPQHF

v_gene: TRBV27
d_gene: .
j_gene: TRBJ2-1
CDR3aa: CASSTQGFWSYNEQFF

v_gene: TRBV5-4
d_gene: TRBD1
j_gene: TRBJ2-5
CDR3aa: CATRDRQETQYF

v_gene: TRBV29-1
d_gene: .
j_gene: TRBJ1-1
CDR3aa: CSVEWGPGTEAFF

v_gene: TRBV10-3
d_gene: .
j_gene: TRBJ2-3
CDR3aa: CAISDAQGTDTQYF

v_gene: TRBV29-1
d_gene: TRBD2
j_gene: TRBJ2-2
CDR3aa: CSVDVAGGRTGELFF

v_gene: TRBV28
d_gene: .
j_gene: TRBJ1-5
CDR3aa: CASRFNRVQNQPQHF

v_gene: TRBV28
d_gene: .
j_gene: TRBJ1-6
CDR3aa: CASVDSYNSPLHF

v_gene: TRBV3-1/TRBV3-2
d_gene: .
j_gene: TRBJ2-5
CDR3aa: CASSHGETQYF

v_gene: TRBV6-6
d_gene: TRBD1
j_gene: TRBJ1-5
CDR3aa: CASRQGGDNQPQHF

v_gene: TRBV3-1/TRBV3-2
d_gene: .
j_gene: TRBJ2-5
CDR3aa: CASNPPGGLGETQYF

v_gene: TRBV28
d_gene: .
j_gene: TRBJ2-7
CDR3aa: CASSPSRGSYEQYF

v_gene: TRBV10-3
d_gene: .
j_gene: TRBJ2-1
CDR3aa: CAISPRSSYNEQFF

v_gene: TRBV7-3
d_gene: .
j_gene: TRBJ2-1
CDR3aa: CASSLLASYNEQFF

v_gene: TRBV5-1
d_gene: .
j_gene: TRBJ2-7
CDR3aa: CASSSQGGGLHEQYF

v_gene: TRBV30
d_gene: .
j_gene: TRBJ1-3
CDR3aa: CAWSVGHGRNTIYF

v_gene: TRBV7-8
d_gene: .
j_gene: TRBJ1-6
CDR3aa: CASSSGRGGNNSPLHF

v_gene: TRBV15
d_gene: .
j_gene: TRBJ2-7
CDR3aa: CATSRDPHYEQYF

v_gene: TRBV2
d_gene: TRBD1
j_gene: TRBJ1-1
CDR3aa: CASSDSTGATGEAFF

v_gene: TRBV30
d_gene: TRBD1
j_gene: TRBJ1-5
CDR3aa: CAWSKGTGNQPQHF

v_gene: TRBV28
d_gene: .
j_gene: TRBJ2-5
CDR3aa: CASSLSPVETQYF

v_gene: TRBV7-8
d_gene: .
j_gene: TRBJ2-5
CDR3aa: CASSQRRMETQYF

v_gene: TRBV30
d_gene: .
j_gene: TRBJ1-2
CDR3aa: CAWSVVLRGYGYTF

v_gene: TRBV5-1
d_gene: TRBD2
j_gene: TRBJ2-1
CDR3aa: CASNPGGYNEQFF

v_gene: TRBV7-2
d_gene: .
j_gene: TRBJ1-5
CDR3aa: CASSLGQNQPQHF

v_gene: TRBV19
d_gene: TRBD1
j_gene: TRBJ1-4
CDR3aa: CASSLRPGGGSEKLFF

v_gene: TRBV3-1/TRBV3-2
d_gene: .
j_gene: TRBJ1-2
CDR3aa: CASSPRKAGGYTF

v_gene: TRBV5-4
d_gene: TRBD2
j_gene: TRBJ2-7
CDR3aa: CASSFKTGGYEQYF

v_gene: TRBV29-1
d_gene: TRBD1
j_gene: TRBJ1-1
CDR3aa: CSGRTGGVSEAFF

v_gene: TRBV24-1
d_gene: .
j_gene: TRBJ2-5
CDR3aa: CATSDLLWEMEETQYF

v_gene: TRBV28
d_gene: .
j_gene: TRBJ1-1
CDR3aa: CASTSTGTEAFF

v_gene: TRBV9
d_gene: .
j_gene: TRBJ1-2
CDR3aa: CASSTQGQIYGYTF

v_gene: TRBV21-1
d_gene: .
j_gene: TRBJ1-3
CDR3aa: CAGLSPGDGNTIYF

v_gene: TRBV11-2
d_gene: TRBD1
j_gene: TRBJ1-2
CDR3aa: CASSPRPGTGNYGYTF

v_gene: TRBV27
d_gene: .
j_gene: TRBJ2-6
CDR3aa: CASSARGGGPSSGANVLTF

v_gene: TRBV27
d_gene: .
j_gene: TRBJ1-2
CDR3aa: CASSSTGSAGYTF

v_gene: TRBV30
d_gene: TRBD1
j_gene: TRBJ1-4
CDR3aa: CAWSVLEGAKLFF